Listed below are T cell receptor beta chains from one sample, sequenced in a study of beta chain features in type 1 diabetes. Here immunoSEQ multiplex PCR was the method, and the copy in TCRdb shows in-frame clones only, minus some. This sample carries approximately 250,000 clones, roughly 9.6% of them seen once, and the ten largest clones take less than 0.035%. Sequenced input: naive CD4+ T cells from blood. These receptors were obtained from a woman aged 18 to 35 in good health. The CDR3 runs from the conserved cysteine through the conserved F or W. The D gene is left open where the match is weak. The size field is filled for only some rows; it gives once, few, many or a size class.

>many|13|TRBJ2-4|TRBD1|TRBV23-1
CARHRDRAYIQYF
TGCGCCCGACACCGGGACAGGGCTTACATTCAGTACTTC
>few|12|TRBJ1-2|-|TRBV29-1
CSAQKYGAGYTF
TGCAGCGCTCAAAAATATGGAGCTGGCTACACCTTC
>-|14|TRBJ2-2|-|TRBV2
CASYSGQGTGELFF
TGTGCCAGCTATTCGGGACAAGGCACCGGGGAGCTGTTTTTT
>few|11|TRBJ2-1|-|TRBV6-1
CASSETIEQFF
TGTGCCAGCAGTGAGACAATTGAGCAGTTCTTC
>-|13|TRBJ2-1|TRBD1|TRBV5-1
CASSLGQGDEQFF
TGCGCCAGCAGCCTCGGACAGGGCGATGAGCAGTTCTTC
>few|18|TRBJ2-3|TRBD2|TRBV7-3
CASSSGLAGGSSTDTQYF
TGTGCCAGCAGCTCCGGACTAGCGGGGGGGTCTAGCACAGATACGCAGTATTTT
>few|13|TRBJ1-1|-|TRBV30
CAWSSYGGTEAFF
TGTGCCTGGAGTTCTTACGGAGGGACTGAAGCTTTCTTT
>-|13|TRBJ1-1|-|TRBV7-8
CASSWRENTEAFF
TGTGCCAGCTCCTGGAGGGAGAACACTGAAGCTTTCTTT
>few|12|TRBJ1-2|TRBD1|TRBV30
CALLKDRLGYTF
TGTGCCTTACTAAAGGACAGGCTGGGCTACACCTTC
>few|16|TRBJ1-1|TRBD1|TRBV9
CASSVEGAPLNTEAFF
TGTGCCAGCAGCGTAGAGGGGGCCCCTTTGAACACTGAAGCTTTCTTT
>-|13|TRBJ2-7|-|TRBV19
CASRPDTAYEQYF
TGTGCCAGTAGACCGGACACTGCTTACGAGCAGTACTTC
>many|14|TRBJ1-5|-|TRBV18
CASSPGSQGQPQHF
TGTGCCAGCTCACCCGGATCTCAGGGGCAGCCCCAGCATTTT
>few|16|TRBJ1-5|TRBD1|TRBV7-9
CASSIGTGVGNQPQHF
TGTGCCAGCAGCATAGGTACAGGGGTGGGCAATCAGCCCCAGCATTTT
>-|14|TRBJ1-1|-|TRBV18
CASSSMSRNTEAFF
TGTGCCAGCTCATCCATGAGTAGAAACACTGAAGCTTTCTTT
>-|14|TRBJ2-7|TRBD1|TRBV19
CASSTGTASYEQYF
TGTGCCAGTAGTACCGGGACAGCCTCCTACGAGCAGTACTTC
>-|14|TRBJ2-2|-|TRBV2
CASSVRGIAGELFF
TGTGCCAGCAGTGTCCGGGGGATCGCCGGGGAGCTGTTTTTT
>many|14|TRBJ2-6|-|TRBV9
CASTARVGANVLTF
TGTGCCAGCACCGCCCGAGTAGGGGCCAACGTCCTGACTTTC
>few|18|TRBJ2-5|TRBD2|TRBV9
CASSVGDLAGGLGETQYF
TGTGCCAGCAGCGTAGGGGACTTAGCGGGGGGGCTGGGGGAGACCCAGTACTTC
>few|12|TRBJ2-5|-|TRBV5-1
CASSWERETQYF
TGCGCCAGCAGCTGGGAGAGGGAGACCCAGTACTTC
>-|12|TRBJ2-5|TRBD2|TRBV12-5
CASGLLAETQYF
TGTGCTAGTGGGTTACTAGCGGAGACCCAGTACTTC
>-|16|TRBJ2-7|-|TRBV5-1
CASSLELVAANYEQYF
TGCGCCAGCAGCTTGGAACTGGTGGCAGCGAACTACGAGCAGTACTTC
>-|14|TRBJ1-1|-|TRBV5-1
CASSSTPGVERAFF
TGCGCCAGCAGCTCCACACCCGGGGTCGAGCGGGCTTTCTTT
>-|16|TRBJ1-4|TRBD1|TRBV18
CASSLRSTGSDEKLFF
TGTGCCAGCTCACTAAGATCGACAGGGTCAGATGAAAAACTGTTTTTT
>few|14|TRBJ2-4|TRBD1|TRBV9
CASSVHRGENIQYF
TGTGCCAGCAGCGTCCACAGGGGTGAGAACATTCAGTACTTC